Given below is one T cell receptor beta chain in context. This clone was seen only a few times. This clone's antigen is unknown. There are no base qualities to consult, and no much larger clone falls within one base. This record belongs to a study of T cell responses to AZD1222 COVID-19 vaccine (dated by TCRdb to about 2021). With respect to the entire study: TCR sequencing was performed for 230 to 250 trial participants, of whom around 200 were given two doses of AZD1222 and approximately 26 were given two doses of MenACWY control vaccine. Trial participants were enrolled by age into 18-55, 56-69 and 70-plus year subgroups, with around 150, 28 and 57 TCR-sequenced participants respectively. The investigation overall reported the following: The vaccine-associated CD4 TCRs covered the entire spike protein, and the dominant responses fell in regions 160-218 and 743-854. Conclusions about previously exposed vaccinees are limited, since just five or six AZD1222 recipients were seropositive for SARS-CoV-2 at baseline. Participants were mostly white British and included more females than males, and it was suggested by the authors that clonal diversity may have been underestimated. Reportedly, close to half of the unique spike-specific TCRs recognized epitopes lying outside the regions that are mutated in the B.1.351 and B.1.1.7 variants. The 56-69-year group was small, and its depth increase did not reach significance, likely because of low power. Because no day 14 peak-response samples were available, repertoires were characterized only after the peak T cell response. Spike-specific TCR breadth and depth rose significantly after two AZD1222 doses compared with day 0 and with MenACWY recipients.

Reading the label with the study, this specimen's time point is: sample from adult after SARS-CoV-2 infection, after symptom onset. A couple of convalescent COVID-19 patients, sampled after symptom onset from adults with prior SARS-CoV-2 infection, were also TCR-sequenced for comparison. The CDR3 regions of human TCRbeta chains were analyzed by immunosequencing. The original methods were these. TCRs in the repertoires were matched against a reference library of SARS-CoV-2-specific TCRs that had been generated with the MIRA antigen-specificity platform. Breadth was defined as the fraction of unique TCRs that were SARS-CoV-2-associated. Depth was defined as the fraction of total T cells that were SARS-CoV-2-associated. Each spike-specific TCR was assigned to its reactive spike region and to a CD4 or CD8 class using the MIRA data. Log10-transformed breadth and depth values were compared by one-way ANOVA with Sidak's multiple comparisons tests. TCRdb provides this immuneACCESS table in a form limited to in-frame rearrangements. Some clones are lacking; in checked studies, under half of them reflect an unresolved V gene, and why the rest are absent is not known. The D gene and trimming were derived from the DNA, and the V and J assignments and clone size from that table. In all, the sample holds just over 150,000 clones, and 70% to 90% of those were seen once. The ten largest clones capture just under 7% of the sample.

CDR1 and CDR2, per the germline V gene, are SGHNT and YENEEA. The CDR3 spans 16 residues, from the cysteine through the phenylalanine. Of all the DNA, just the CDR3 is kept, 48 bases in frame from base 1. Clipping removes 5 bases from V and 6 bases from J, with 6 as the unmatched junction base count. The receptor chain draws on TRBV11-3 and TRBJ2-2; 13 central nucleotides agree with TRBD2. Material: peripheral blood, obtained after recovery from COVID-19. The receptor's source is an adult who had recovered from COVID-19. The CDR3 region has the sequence CASSNGGLAGSGELFF. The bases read TGTGCCAGCAGCAACGGGGGACTAGCGGGATCCGGGGAGCTGTTTTTT.